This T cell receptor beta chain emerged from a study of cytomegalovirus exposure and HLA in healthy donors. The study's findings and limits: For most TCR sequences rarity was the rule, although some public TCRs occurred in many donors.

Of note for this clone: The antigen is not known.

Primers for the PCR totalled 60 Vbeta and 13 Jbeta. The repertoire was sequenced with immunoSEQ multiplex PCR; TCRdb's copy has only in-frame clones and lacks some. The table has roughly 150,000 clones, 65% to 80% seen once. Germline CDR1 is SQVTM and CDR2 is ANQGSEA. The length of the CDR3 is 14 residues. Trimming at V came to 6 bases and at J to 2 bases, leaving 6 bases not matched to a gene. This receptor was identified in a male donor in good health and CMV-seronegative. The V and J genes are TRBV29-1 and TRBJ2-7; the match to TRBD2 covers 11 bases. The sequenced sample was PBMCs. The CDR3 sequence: CSVAGTSGPYEQYF. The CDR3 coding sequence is TGCAGCGTCGCCGGGACTAGCGGCCCCTACGAGCAGTACTTC.